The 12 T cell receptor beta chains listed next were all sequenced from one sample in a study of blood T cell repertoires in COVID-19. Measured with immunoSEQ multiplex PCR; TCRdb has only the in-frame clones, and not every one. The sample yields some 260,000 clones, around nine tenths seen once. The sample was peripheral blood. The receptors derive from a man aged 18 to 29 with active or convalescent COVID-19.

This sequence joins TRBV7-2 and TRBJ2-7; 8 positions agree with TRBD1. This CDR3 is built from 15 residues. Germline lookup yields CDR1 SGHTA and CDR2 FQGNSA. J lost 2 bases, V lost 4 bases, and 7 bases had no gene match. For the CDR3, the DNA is TGTGCCAGCAGCTACTCGGGACAGGTTACCTACGAGCAGTACTTC. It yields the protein CASSYSGQVTYEQYF.

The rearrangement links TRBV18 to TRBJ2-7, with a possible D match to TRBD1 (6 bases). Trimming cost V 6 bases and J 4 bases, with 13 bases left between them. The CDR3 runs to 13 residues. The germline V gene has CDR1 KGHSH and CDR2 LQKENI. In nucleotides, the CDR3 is TGTGCCAGCTCCCAACAGGGATTGTACGAGCAGTACTTC. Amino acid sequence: CASSQQGLYEQYF. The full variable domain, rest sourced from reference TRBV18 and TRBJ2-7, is NAGVMQNPRHLVRRRGQEARLRCSPMKGHSHVYWYRQLPEEGLKFMVYLQKENIIDESGMPKERFSAEFPKEGPSILRIQQVVRGDSAAYFCASSQQGLYEQYFGPGTRLTVT.

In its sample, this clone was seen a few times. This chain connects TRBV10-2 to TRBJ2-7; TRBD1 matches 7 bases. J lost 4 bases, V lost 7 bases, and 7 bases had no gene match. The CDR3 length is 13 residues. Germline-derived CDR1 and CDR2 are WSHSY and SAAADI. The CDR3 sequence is CASTQTGSYEQYF. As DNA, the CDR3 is TGCGCCAGCACTCAGACAGGGAGTTACGAGCAGTACTTC.

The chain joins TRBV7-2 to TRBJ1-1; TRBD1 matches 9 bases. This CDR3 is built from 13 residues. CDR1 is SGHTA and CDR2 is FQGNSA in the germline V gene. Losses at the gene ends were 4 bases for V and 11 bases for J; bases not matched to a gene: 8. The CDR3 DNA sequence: TGTGCCAGCAGCTGGGAGGGGACAGGGCCGGCTTTCTTT. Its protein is CASSWEGTGPAFF.

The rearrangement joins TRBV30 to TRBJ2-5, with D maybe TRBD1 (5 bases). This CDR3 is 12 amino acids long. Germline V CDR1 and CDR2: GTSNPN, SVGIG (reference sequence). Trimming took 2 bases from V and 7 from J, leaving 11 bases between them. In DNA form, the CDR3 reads TGTGCCTGGAGTCGAGCTCAGGGGACCCAGTACTTC. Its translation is CAWSRAQGTQYF.

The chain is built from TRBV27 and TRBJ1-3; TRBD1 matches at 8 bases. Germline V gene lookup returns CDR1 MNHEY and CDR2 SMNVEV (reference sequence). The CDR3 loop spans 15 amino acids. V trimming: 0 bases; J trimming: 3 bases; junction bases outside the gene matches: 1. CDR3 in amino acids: CASSLSDRVGNTIYF. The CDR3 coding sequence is TGTGCCAGCAGTTTATCGGACAGGGTTGGAAACACCATATATTTT.

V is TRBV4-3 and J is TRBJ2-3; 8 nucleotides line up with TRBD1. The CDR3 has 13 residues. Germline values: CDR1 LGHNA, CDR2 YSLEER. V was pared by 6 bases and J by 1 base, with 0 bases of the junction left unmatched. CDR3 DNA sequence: TGCGCCAGCAGGGGACAGGGCACAGATACGCAGTATTTT. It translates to CASRGQGTDTQYF.

For the CDR3, the DNA is TGTGCCAGCAGTTTATGGGCAGGGGGCCGAAATCAGCCCCAGCATTTT. This gives the protein CASSLWAGGRNQPQHF. This chain connects TRBV28 to TRBJ1-5; 8 nucleotides agree with TRBD1. This CDR3 contains 16 residues. The V gene end was trimmed by 0 bases and the J gene end by 4 bases; junction bases not matched to a gene: 5. Germline values: CDR1 MDHEN, CDR2 SYDVKM.

DNA of the CDR3: TGTGCCAGCAGCCAAGTAACACGCACAGATACGCAGTATTTT. Translated, it gives CASSQVTRTDTQYF. The genes are TRBV14 and TRBJ2-3, with D uncertain. V shed 1 base and J shed 1 base, with 6 bases lying between them. CDR3 size: 14 residues. CDR1 is SGHDN and CDR2 is FVKESK in the germline V gene. The complete variable domain, with remaining parts taken from reference TRBV14 and TRBJ2-3, reads EAGVTQFPSHSVIEKGQTVTLRCDPISGHDNLYWYRRVMGKEIKFLLHFVKESKQDESGMPNNRFLAERTGGTYSTLKVQPAELEDSGVYFCASSQVTRTDTQYFGPGTRLTVL.

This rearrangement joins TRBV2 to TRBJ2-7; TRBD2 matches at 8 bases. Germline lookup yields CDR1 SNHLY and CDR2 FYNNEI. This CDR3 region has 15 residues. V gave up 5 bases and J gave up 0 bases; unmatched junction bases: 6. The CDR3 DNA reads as TGTGCCAGCAGTTTAGCGGGGCAGAGCTCCTACGAGCAGTACTTC. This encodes CASSLAGQSSYEQYF.

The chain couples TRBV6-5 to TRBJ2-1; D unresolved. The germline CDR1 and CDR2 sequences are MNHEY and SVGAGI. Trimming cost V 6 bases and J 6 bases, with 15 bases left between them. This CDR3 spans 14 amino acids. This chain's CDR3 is CASSLLYGGNEQFF. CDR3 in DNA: TGTGCCAGCAGCCTTCTTTATGGCGGCAATGAGCAGTTCTTC.

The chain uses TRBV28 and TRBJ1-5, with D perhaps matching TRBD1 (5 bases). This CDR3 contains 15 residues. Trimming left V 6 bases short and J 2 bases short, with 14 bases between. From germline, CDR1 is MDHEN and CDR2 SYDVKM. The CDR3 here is CASRKQGRGNQPQHF. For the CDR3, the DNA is TGTGCCAGCAGGAAGCAGGGTAGGGGCAATCAGCCCCAGCATTTT.